This entry lists 11 T cell receptor beta chains sequenced from one sample in a study of T cell responses to AZD1222 COVID-19 vaccine (dated by TCRdb to the early 2020s). The library was produced with the immunoSEQ multiplex PCR assay. The table comes from immuneACCESS by way of TCRdb, which keeps in-frame sequences with V and J called. Part of the clones is missing from these tables; in studies checked, under half for an unresolved V gene and the rest for unknown reasons. The sample table holds approximately 50,000 clones, of which approximately 86% were seen once. The biggest ten clones account for 6.9% of the sample. What this sample's time point label stands for: about 28 days (+/-7) after the second vaccine dose. Material: peripheral blood, obtained 28 days after the second AZD1222 dose. Receptor source: an adult who received the AZD1222 COVID-19 vaccine.

This chain uses TRBV6-1 with TRBJ1-2; 9 nucleotides match TRBD1. This CDR3 spans 16 amino acids. The germline gives CDR1 MNHNS, CDR2 SASEGT. V lost 4 bases, J lost 5 bases, and 11 bases stayed unmatched. CDR3 sequence: CASSALVIQGAYGYTF. Here the CDR3 DNA reads TGTGCCAGCAGTGCTCTCGTTATACAGGGGGCGTATGGCTACACCTTC.

CDR3 in DNA: TGTGCCAGCAGCCCAGATAGAGAGCAGTTCTTC. Translated: CASSPDREQFF. The chain joins TRBV5-5 to TRBJ2-1, with D unresolved. Trimming took off 4 bases at V and 10 bases at J, with 9 bases between the two ends. Germline V gene data show CDR1 as SGHKS and CDR2 as YYEKEE (reference sequence). The CDR3 is made up of 11 amino acids.

The sample holds one count of this clone. This chain connects TRBV7-2 to TRBJ2-5; a possible D gene is TRBD2 (5 bases). With 5 bases removed from V and 3 bases from J, the gap between germline ends came to 16 bases. This CDR3 is built from 15 residues. Germline loops: CDR1 SGHTA, CDR2 FQGNSA. The CDR3 sequence: CASSPDYVAKETQYF. The CDR3 bases are TGTGCCAGCAGCCCAGACTACGTCGCGAAAGAGACCCAGTACTTC.

V and J are TRBV7-8 and TRBJ1-6, with 7 bases lining up with TRBD1. The CDR3 covers 15 residues. The V segment lost 0 bases and the J segment 9 bases; nucleotides outside the gene matches: 5. Germline V gene lookup returns CDR1 SGHVS and CDR2 FQNEAQ. CDR3 amino acids: CASSLAGQGGSPLHF. DNA of the CDR3: TGTGCCAGCAGCTTAGCTGGGCAGGGGGGTTCACCCCTCCACTTT.

V and J are TRBV5-1 and TRBJ2-5, with no clear D. Trimming left V 4 bases short and J 0 bases short, with 1 base between. The CDR3 has 11 residues. Germline CDR1 and CDR2: SGHRS and YFSETQ. CDR3: CASSDQETQYF. The CDR3 coding sequence is TGCGCCAGCAGCGACCAAGAGACCCAGTACTTC.

V usage is TRBV2 and J usage is TRBJ1-3; perhaps TRBD1 as D (6 bases). V lost 7 bases and J 0 bases, leaving 7 bases between the germline ends. The CDR3 consists of 13 residues. Germline values: CDR1 SNHLY, CDR2 FYNNEI. CDR3 protein: CASIQGSGNTIYF. The CDR3 nucleotides are TGTGCCAGCATACAGGGCTCTGGAAACACCATATATTTT.

The chain combines TRBV6-1 with TRBJ2-5; 12 bases match TRBD2. Germline values: CDR1 MNHNS, CDR2 SASEGT. This CDR3 region has 15 residues. V gave up 2 bases and J gave up 4 bases; unmatched junction bases: 2. Here the CDR3 DNA reads TGTGCCAGCAGTGAAACTAGCGGGGGGCCAGAGACCCAGTACTTC. Translated: CASSETSGGPETQYF.

The gene calls are TRBV9 and TRBJ2-1; tentative D call: TRBD2 (6 bases). V gave up 0 bases and J gave up 5 bases, with 15 bases separating them. CDR3 length: 16 residues. The germline CDR1 and CDR2 sequences are SGDLS and YYNGEE. CDR3 sequence reads: CASSVAWGEPDNEQFF. CDR3 nucleotide sequence: TGTGCCAGCAGCGTAGCGTGGGGGGAACCTGACAATGAGCAGTTCTTC.

The chain links TRBV16 to TRBJ1-2; tentatively, D is TRBD1 (5 bases). The CDR3 has 13 residues. Trimming removed 4 bases at V and 1 base at J, with 7 bases between. The germline gives CDR1 KGHSY, CDR2 FQNENV. The CDR3 DNA reads as TGTGCCAGCAGCCGAGACAGTAACTATGGCTACACCTTC. It yields the protein CASSRDSNYGYTF.

This chain uses TRBV5-1 with TRBJ2-2; possibly TRBD2 for D (7 bases). The CDR3 is 15 amino acids. In germline, CDR1 is SGHRS, CDR2 YFSETQ. Trimming stripped 2 bases from V and 1 base from J, with 9 bases between. CDR3 nucleotide sequence: TGCGCCAGCAGCTTAGCGGGACAGAACACCGGGGAGCTGTTTTTT. Protein: CASSLAGQNTGELFF.

This clone appeared a few times. This chain joins TRBV6-6 and TRBJ1-2; D call uncertain. The germline V gene has CDR1 MNHNY and CDR2 SVGAGI (reference sequence). Deletions cut 5 bases from V and 3 bases from J, with 19 bases between. The CDR3 sequence is 16 residues long. The CDR3 nucleotides are TGTGCCAGCAGTAGAGAGGCCAGCCAGACGTACTATGGCTACACCTTC. Amino acids: CASSREASQTYYGYTF.